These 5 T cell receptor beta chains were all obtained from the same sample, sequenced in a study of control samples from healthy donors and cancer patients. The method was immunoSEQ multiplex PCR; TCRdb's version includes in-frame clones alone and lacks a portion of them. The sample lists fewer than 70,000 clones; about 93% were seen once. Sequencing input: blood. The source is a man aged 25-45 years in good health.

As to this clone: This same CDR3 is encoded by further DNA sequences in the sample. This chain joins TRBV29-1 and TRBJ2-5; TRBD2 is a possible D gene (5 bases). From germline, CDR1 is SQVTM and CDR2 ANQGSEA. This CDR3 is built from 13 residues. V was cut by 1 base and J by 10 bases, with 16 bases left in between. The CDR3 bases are TGCAGCGTTGAAGTTAGCTCCCCCGGGGACCAGTACTTC. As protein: CSVEVSSPGDQYF. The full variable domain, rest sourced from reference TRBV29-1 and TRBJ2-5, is SAVISQKPSRDICQRGTSLTIQCQVDSQVTMMFWYRQQPGQSLTLIATANQGSEATYESGFVIDKFPISRPNLTFSTLTVSNMSPEDSSIYLCSVEVSSPGDQYFGPGTRLLVL.

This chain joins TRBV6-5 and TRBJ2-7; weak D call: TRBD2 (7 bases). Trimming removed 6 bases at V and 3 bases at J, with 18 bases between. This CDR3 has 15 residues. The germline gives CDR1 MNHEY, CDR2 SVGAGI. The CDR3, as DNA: TGTGCCAGCAGCATCCAGGACGGGGGGCACTACGAGCAGTACTTC. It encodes CASSIQDGGHYEQYF.

CDR3 sequence: CASSVGGQDNEQFF. In DNA, the CDR3 is TGTGCCAGCAGCGTGGGGGGGCAAGACAATGAGCAGTTCTTC. The chain has TRBV9 and TRBJ2-1, with D possibly matching TRBD2 (7 bases). This CDR3 is 14 amino acids long. Germline CDR1 reads SGDLS; CDR2 reads YYNGEE. V lost 2 bases, J lost 5 bases, and 11 bases lay in between.

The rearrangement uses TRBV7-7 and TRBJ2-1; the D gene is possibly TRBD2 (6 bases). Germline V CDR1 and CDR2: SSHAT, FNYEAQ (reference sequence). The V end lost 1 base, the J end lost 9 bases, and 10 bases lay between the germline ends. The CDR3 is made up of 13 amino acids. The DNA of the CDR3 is TGTGCCAGCAGCTTAGAAGGGCGGGGTGAGCAGTTCTTC. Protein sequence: CASSLEGRGEQFF.

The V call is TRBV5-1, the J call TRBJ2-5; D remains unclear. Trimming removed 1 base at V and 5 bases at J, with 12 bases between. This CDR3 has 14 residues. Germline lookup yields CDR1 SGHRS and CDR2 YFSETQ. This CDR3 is CASSLNSWAETQYF. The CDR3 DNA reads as TGCGCCAGCAGCTTGAATTCCTGGGCGGAGACCCAGTACTTC.